The present T cell receptor (beta chain) was sequenced within a study of T cell changes during pregnancy in multiple sclerosis. Looked up from germline, CDR1 is KGHSY and CDR2 is FQNENV. This CDR3 is built from 13 residues. Between the trimmed V and J ends, which lost 3 bases and 1 base, there was a span of 6 bases. The method was immunoSEQ multiplex PCR; TCRdb's version includes in-frame clones alone and lacks a portion of them. The sample contains 32,000 or so clones, nearly 90% of which appear only once. This clone was detected a few times. The receptor comes from a female donor with multiple sclerosis, enrolled in a pregnancy study. The chain employs TRBV16 and TRBJ1-1; D gene ambiguous. The sequencing here drew on CD8+ T cells from peripheral blood mononuclear cells, taken in the second trimester of pregnancy. CDR3 in amino acids: CASSQGPNTEAFF. CDR3 DNA sequence: TGTGCCAGCAGCCAGGGCCCGAACACTGAAGCTTTCTTT.